This T cell receptor (beta chain) was captured by sequencing in a study of PD-1 blockade in classical Hodgkin lymphoma. For the study at large: Patients received nivolumab 3 mg/kg intravenously every 2 weeks. The study's findings and limits: Complete responders had baseline diversity similar to newly diagnosed patients. Individuals initiating nivolumab under 1 year after ASCT were excluded.

The germline V gene encodes CDR1 LNHDA and CDR2 SQIVND (reference sequence). The V end lost 2 bases, the J end lost 2 bases, and 13 bases lay between the germline ends. CDR3 length equals 15 residues. As regards this clone: Its antigen is unknown.

Sequencing used immunoSEQ multiplex PCR; TCRdb keeps in-frame clones, though not all of them. The table has some 16,000 clones, approximately 80% seen once; the top ten hold approximately 37%. Relapses following autologous stem cell transplantation were seen in all patients, with brentuximab vedotin exposure varying. This rearrangement joins TRBV19 to TRBJ2-7; D is unresolved. Source: peripheral blood mononuclear cells (PBMCs), taken before the second cycle of nivolumab. The receptor was isolated from a human donor with classical Hodgkin lymphoma. The CDR3 is CASSISPGQAYEQYF. In DNA, the CDR3 is TGTGCCAGTAGTATAAGTCCCGGGCAGGCCTACGAGCAGTACTTC.